Included here is one T cell receptor beta chain sequence, with context. Its antigen is as yet unknown. The sample carries other DNA sequences with the same CDR3. This sample stems from a study of cytomegalovirus exposure and HLA in healthy donors. General study findings and limits: As a later analysis showed, several of the most significant clusters appeared to be linked to common viral pathogens. Reportedly, TCR beta sequences accurately predicted HLA-A and HLA-B alleles in most subjects.

Primers included in the PCR were 60 Vbeta and 13 Jbeta primers. Here immunoSEQ multiplex PCR was the method, and the copy in TCRdb shows in-frame clones only, minus some. Here the sample spans roughly 93,000 clones, more than 65% being singletons. V was trimmed by 3 bases and J by 2 bases, leaving 11 bases between them. Germline V gene data show CDR1 as SGHNT and CDR2 as YYREEE (reference sequence). This CDR3 comprises 14 residues. The sequenced sample was PBMCs. This receptor was taken from a human donor in good health. V is TRBV5-4 and J is TRBJ2-5; D possibly corresponds to TRBD1 (6 bases). The CDR3 spells CASSSGQRQETQYF. The DNA for the CDR3 is TGTGCCAGCAGCTCGGGACAAAGACAAGAGACCCAGTACTTC.